The rows below give T cell receptor beta chains drawn from one sample of a study of cytomegalovirus exposure and HLA in healthy donors. Measured with immunoSEQ multiplex PCR; TCRdb has only the in-frame clones, and not every one. Of 150,000 to 200,000 clones listed, 77% are singletons. Sequencing was done on a sample of PBMCs. The receptors originated from a woman aged 30 to 39 in good health and CMV-seronegative. The conserved cysteine and the conserved F or W are not part of the CDR3 here. Each record gives: CDR3 length, V gene, J gene, CDR3 protein.

>12|TRBV5-1|TRBJ1-6
ASSSKGQETPLH
>12|TRBV19|TRBJ1-2
ASSIGGIPYGYT
>12|TRBV18|TRBJ1-1
ASSPSTGETEAF
>12|TRBV27|TRBJ1-3
ASSPNVGGNTIY
>12|TRBV6-5|TRBJ1-1
ACTPPGQGGEAF
>15|TRBV10-3|TRBJ2-5
AISDSSKRGGVETQY
>13|TRBV5-4|TRBJ2-3
ASSLPSGLTDTQY
>13|TRBV19|TRBJ1-2
ASTDRGQLYYGYT
>12|TRBV29-1|TRBJ1-2
SVAAQVRSFGYT
>14|TRBV5-1|TRBJ2-3
ASSFRQGRGTDTQY
>13|TRBV7-2|TRBJ2-5
ASSAPWGSGGTQY
>11|TRBV5-1|TRBJ2-7
ASSRGGAFEQY
>12|TRBV6-6|TRBJ1-5
ASSLPGGSQPQH
>15|TRBV5-1|TRBJ2-1
ASSLVLAGGDYNEQF
>12|TRBV29-1|TRBJ2-7
SVLPGTGDYEQY
>10|TRBV19|TRBJ2-5
AVGRGGETQY
>12|TRBV11-2|TRBJ1-1
ASSLAFFDAEAF
>12|TRBV7-3|TRBJ1-1
ASSQGQGNSEAF
>16|TRBV18|TRBJ1-6
ASSPSGTHSSYNSPLH
>12|TRBV10-3|TRBJ1-1
AISDRSMNTEAF
>13|TRBV2|TRBJ1-2
ASSYTGTVNYGYT
>12|TRBV27|TRBJ2-5
ASSSLSGTETQY
>11|TRBV4-1|TRBJ2-1
ASSGLDYNEQF
>14|TRBV14|TRBJ1-1
ASSQLDAGGGIEAF
>13|TRBV2|TRBJ1-5
ASSGVTDGEQPQH
>11|TRBV29-1|TRBJ2-1
SVERQGVNEQF
>16|TRBV6-1|TRBJ2-5
ASSEFGRLAVIQETQY
>12|TRBV7-2|TRBJ2-5
ASSLANPRETQY
>12|TRBV7-9|TRBJ1-1
ASSSLGRNTEAF
>9|TRBV25-1|TRBJ2-5
ASKFGETQY
>12|TRBV5-5|TRBJ2-1
ASSFRTRFDEQF
>11|TRBV27|TRBJ1-2
ASSLSGNYGYT
>10|TRBV27|TRBJ1-2
ASGWRADGYT
>14|TRBV5-8|TRBJ1-2
ASSLRDSTINYGYT
>15|TRBV5-4|TRBJ2-7
ASRAGRGDRGEDEQY
>11|TRBV18|TRBJ2-4
ASSPPTGNIQY
>12|TRBV4-3|TRBJ1-2
ASSQGTDNYGYP
>15|TRBV28|TRBJ2-1
ASSPLLGGGIHNEQF
>12|TRBV5-1|TRBJ1-5
ASSPGQGTQPQH
>12|TRBV19|TRBJ1-4
ASSSGGTNEKLF
>15|TRBV4-2|TRBJ2-1
ASSKEGRLAGYNEQF
>14|TRBV2|TRBJ2-6
ASSEARGFGANVLT
>16|TRBV7-9|TRBJ1-1
ASSSPLRTETRGTEAF
>13|TRBV5-5|TRBJ2-1
ASSQLAGAYNEQF
>14|TRBV9|TRBJ1-4
ASSVTSGTGVEKLF
>12|TRBV5-1|TRBJ2-1
ASSFEPTYNEQF
>14|TRBV5-1|TRBJ2-1
ASSLVLAGVYNEQF
>14|TRBV27|TRBJ2-6
ASRASVLSGANVLT
>11|TRBV19|TRBJ1-1
ASRARGDTEAF
>16|TRBV7-8|TRBJ2-6
ASSLGENGLAGANVLT
>11|TRBV11-2|TRBJ1-3
ASTKVREDTIY
>13|TRBV27|TRBJ1-1
ASSLLGGSTVEAF
>12|TRBV2|TRBJ1-1
ASSARRGLTEAF
>13|TRBV30|TRBJ2-3
AGGTSGGGTDTQY
>11|TRBV9|TRBJ1-5
ASSPSGVQPQH
>12|TRBV7-9|TRBJ1-5
ASSSNLINQPQH
>11|TRBV25-1|TRBJ1-1
ASSLRGHTEAF